This TCR beta chain comes out of a study of cytotoxic CD8 clonotypes in ibrutinib-treated CLL. At the level of the study: Patients: some eleven relapsed/refractory, approximately 15 treatment-naive, about 18 IGHV unmutated. Points from the study as a whole: Baseline clonality exceeded age-matched healthy donors and tracked circulating CD8+ T-cell counts.

This clone has a single count. What it recognizes is unknown. Genomic DNA in an amount of roughly 2 micrograms was extracted from cryopreserved PBMCs and used for the preparation of TCR beta libraries. The V gene lost 0 bases and the J gene lost 0 bases, with 11 bases spanning the gap. This CDR3 has 16 amino acids. Germline loops: CDR1 SGHTA, CDR2 FQGTGA. Target depth was 1 in 200,000 to 1 in 1 million T cells, about 10x per clonotype. Assay: immunoSEQ multiplex PCR; the TCRdb copy retains only in-frame clones and omits some. Of some 170,000 clones listed, 70% to 90% are singletons. The source material was PBMCs, sampled at disease progression, from a patient treated with ibrutinib. This clonotype originated in a human donor with chronic lymphocytic leukemia. The chain has TRBV7-3 and TRBJ1-1; D unclear. CDR3 nucleotide sequence: TGTGCCAGCAGCTTAACCTCCGCAGCTCTGAACACTGAAGCTTTCTTT. Protein: CASSLTSAALNTEAFF. Filled out from reference TRBV7-3 and TRBJ1-1, the complete variable domain reads GAGVSQTPSNKVTEKGKYVELRCDPISGHTALYWYRQSLGQGPEFLIYFQGTGAADDSGLPNDRFFAVRPEGSVSTLKIQRTERGDSAVYLCASSLTSAALNTEAFFGQGTRLTVV.